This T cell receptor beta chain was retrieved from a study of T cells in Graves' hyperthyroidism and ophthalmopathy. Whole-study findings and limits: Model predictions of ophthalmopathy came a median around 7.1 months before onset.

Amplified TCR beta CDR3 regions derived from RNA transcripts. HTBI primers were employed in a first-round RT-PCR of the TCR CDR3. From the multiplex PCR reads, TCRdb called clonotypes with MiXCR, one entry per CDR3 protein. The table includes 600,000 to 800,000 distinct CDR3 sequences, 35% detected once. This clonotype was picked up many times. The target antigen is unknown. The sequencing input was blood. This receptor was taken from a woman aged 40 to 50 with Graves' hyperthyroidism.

CDR3 sequence reads: CSVVCSTGELFF. Here the CDR3 DNA reads TGCAGCGTTGTATGTAGCACCGGGGAGCTGTTTTTT. The chain links TRBV29-1 to TRBJ2-2; D not certain. The germline gives CDR1 SQVTM, CDR2 ANQGSEA. Trimming took off 4 bases at V and 4 bases at J, with 7 bases between the two ends. This CDR3 has 12 residues.